The clone carrying this TCR beta chain was picked up many times. Germline V CDR1 and CDR2: GTSNPN, SVGIG (reference sequence). The CDR3 length is 14 residues. V was pared by 0 bases and J by 5 bases, with 13 bases between. Documented time point: newly diagnosed GD, antithyroid drugs for less than 3 months. PBMC-extracted RNA yielded the TCR library. To make TCR beta libraries, researchers used iRepertoire HTBI primers and Arm-PCR of CDR3 regions. TCRdb passed the multiplex PCR reads through MiXCR, listing each CDR3 protein once. Here the sample spans about 450,000 distinct CDR3 sequences, around 15% being singletons. This entry belongs to a study of regulatory T cells in long-lasting Graves disease. These data are also associated with another study on T cells in Graves' hyperthyroidism and ophthalmopathy.

The source was peripheral blood mononuclear cells (PBMCs), collected at new diagnosis, from a patient treated with antithyroid drugs. The receptor was isolated from a woman aged 45-60 years with Graves disease. The chain employs TRBV30 and TRBJ2-5; TRBD1 or TRBD2 may be the D gene (5 bases each). CDR3 sequence (DNA): TGTGCCTGGAGTGTTTTGGGGGACGAGGAGACCCAGTACTTC. Encoded protein: CAWSVLGDEETQYF. The full variable domain, completed using reference TRBV30 and TRBJ2-5, is SQTIHQWPATLVQPVGSPLSLECTVEGTSNPNLYWYRQAAGRGLQLLFYSVGIGQISSEVPQNLSASRPQDRQFILSSKKLLLSDSGFYLCAWSVLGDEETQYFGPGTRLLVL.